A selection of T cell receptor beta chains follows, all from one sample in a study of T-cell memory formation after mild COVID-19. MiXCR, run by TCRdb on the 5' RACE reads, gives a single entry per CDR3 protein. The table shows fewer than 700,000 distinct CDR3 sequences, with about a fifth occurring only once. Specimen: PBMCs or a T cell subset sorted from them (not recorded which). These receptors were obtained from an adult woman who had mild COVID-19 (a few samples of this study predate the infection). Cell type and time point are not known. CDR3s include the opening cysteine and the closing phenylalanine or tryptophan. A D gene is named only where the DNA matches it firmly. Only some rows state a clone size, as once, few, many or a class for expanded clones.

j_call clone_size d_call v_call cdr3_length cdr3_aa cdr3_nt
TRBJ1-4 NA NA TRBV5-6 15 CASSPWTEDNEKLFF TGTGCCAGCAGCCCATGGACAGAAGATAATGAAAAACTGTTTTTT
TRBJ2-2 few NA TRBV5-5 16 CASSLRIDSNTGELFF TGTGCCAGCAGCTTAAGAATAGATTCGAACACCGGGGAGCTGTTTTTT
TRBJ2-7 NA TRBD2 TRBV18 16 CASSPSRGSGYYEQYF TGTGCCAGCTCACCATCCAGAGGTAGCGGGTACTACGAGCAGTACTTC
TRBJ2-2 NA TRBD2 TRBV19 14 CATSSGSYTGELFF TGTGCCACCTCGAGCGGGAGTTACACCGGGGAGCTGTTTTTT
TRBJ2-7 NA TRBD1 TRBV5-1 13 CASRIGQAYEQYF TGCGCCAGCAGAATAGGACAGGCCTACGAGCAGTACTTC
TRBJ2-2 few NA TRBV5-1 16 CASSGTGSSLTGELFF TGCGCCAGCAGCGGAACAGGGAGTTCCCTCACCGGGGAGCTGTTTTTT
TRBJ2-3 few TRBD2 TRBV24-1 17 CATSDLGLAGIADTQYF TGTGCCACCAGTGATTTGGGACTAGCGGGGATCGCAGATACGCAGTATTTT
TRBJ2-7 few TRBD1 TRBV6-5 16 CASSTSGTGGAYEQYF TGTGCCAGCAGTACCTCCGGGACAGGGGGCGCCTACGAGCAGTACTTC
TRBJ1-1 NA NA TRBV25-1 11 CASNSGTEAFF TGTGCCAGCAATAGTGGGACCGAAGCTTTCTTT
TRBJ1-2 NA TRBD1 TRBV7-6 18 CASSLGPGTDELNYGYTF TGTGCCAGCAGCTTGGGACCCGGGACAGACGAACTTAACTATGGCTACACCTTC
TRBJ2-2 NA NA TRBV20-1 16 CSAGAITRANTGELFF TGCAGTGCTGGAGCCATTACGCGGGCGAACACCGGGGAGCTGTTTTTT
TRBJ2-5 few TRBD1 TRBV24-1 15 CATSDKQGVWETQYF TGTGCCACCAGTGACAAACAGGGGGTCTGGGAGACCCAGTACTTC
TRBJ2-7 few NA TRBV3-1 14 CASSQGSGSYEQYF TGTGCCAGCAGCCAAGGCTCGGGGTCCTACGAGCAGTACTTC
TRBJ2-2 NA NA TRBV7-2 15 CASSLALVNTGELFF TGTGCCAGCAGCTTAGCGCTTGTTAACACCGGGGAGCTGTTTTTT
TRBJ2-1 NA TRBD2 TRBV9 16 CASSASGRAIWDEQFF TGTGCCAGCAGCGCTAGCGGGAGGGCCATTTGGGATGAGCAGTTCTTC
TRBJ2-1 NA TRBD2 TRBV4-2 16 CASSQGTSGGYNEQFF TGTGCCAGCAGCCAAGGGACTAGCGGGGGGTACAATGAGCAGTTCTTC
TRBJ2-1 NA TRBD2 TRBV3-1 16 CASSQGLAGAYNEQFF TGTGCCAGCAGCCAAGGACTAGCGGGGGCCTACAATGAGCAGTTCTTC
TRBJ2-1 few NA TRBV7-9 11 CASSSSIEQFF TGTGCCAGCAGCTCCTCCATTGAGCAGTTCTTC
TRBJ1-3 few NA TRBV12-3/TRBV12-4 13 CASSAYGSYTIYF TGTGCCAGCAGCGCCTATGGGTCGTACACCATATATTTT
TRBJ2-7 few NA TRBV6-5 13 CASSYSASYEQYF TGTGCCAGCAGTTATTCGGCCTCCTACGAGCAGTACTTC
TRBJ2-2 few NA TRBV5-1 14 CASSLGQPTGELFF TGCGCCAGCAGCTTGGGGCAGCCAACCGGGGAGCTGTTTTTT
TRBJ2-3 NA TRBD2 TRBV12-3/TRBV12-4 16 CASSSTSGNVFGAQYF TGTGCCAGCAGTTCGACTAGCGGGAATGTTTTTGGAGCGCAGTATTTT
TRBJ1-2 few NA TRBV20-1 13 CSARGGVNYGYTF TGCAGTGCTAGGGGAGGGGTAAACTATGGCTACACCTTC
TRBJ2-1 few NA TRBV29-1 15 CSALRRGGGNNEQFF TGCAGCGCCCTCAGGAGGGGAGGTGGAAACAATGAGCAGTTCTTC
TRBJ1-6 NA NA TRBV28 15 CASSPLRTGGSPLHF TGTGCCAGCAGTCCGCTTCGTACGGGCGGTTCACCCCTCCACTTT
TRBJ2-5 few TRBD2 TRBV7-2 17 CASSLGASGGSQETQYF TGTGCCAGCAGCTTAGGGGCTAGCGGGGGTTCCCAAGAGACCCAGTACTTC
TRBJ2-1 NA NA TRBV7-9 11 CASSARYEQFF TGTGCCAGCAGCGCCCGTTATGAGCAGTTCTTC
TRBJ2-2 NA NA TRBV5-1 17 CASSLALQRLNTGELFF TGCGCCAGCAGCTTGGCCTTGCAGCGGCTAAACACCGGGGAGCTGTTTTTT
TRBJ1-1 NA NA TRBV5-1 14 CASSLRGRGTEAFF TGCGCCAGCAGCTTGAGGGGTCGAGGAACTGAAGCTTTCTTT
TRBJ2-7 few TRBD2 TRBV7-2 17 CASSLLAGYLTHYEQYF TGTGCCAGCAGCTTACTAGCGGGATACCTTACCCACTACGAGCAGTACTTC
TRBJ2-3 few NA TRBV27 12 CASSARTNTQYF TGTGCCAGCAGTGCAAGAACTAATACGCAGTATTTT
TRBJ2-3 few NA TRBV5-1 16 CASSFTGGLTTDTQYF TGCGCCAGCAGCTTTACCGGTGGACTTACCACAGATACGCAGTATTTT
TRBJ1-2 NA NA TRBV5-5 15 CASSLDASVIDRWTF TGTGCCAGCAGCTTGGATGCAAGTGTAATAGATAGGTGGACCTTC
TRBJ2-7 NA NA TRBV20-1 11 CSAGGHYEQYF TGCAGTGCCGGGGGACACTACGAGCAGTACTTC
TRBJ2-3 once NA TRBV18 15 CASSRWGRDTDTQYF TGTGCCAGCTCCCGTTGGGGAAGGGACACAGATACGCAGTATTTT
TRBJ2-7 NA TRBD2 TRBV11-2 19 CASSTPGTSGRRGSYEQYF TGTGCCAGCAGCACCCCCGGGACTAGCGGGAGGAGGGGTTCCTACGAGCAGTACTTC
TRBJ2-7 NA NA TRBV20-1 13 CSAPRQASYEQYF TGCAGTGCTCCCCGACAGGCGAGCTACGAGCAGTACTTC
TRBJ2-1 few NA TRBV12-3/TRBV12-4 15 CARSLLWGLGNEQFF TGTGCCAGAAGTTTATTGTGGGGGCTAGGGAATGAGCAGTTCTTC
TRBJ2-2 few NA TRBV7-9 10 CAARTGELFF TGTGCCGCCCGGACCGGGGAGCTGTTTTTT
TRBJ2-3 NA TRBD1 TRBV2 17 CASTRYFRDRPTDTQYF TGTGCCAGCACCCGATACTTCCGGGACAGACCTACAGATACGCAGTATTTT
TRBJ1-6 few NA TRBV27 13 CASSFRGGSPLHF TGTGCCAGCAGTTTCAGGGGCGGTTCACCCCTCCACTTT
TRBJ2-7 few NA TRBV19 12 CASSTQRSEQYF TGTGCCAGTAGTACCCAGAGAAGCGAGCAGTACTTC
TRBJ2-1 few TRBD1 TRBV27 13 CASTPIDRDEQFF TGTGCCAGCACCCCCATCGACAGGGATGAGCAGTTCTTC
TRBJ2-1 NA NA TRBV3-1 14 CASSQATIGWEQFF TGTGCCAGCAGCCAGGCGACTATTGGATGGGAGCAGTTCTTC
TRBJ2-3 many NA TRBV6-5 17 CASSYSRTRSVTDTQYF TGTGCCAGCAGTTACTCGAGGACAAGGTCCGTCACAGATACGCAGTATTTT
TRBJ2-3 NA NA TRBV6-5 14 CASGWGGGTDTQYF TGTGCCAGCGGCTGGGGTGGGGGAACAGATACGCAGTATTTT
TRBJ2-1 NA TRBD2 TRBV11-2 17 CASSYGLAGSSYNEQFF TGTGCCAGCAGCTACGGACTAGCGGGGAGCTCCTACAATGAGCAGTTCTTC
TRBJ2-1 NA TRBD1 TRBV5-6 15 CASSLDPPQGNEQFF TGTGCCAGCAGCTTGGATCCCCCACAGGGGAATGAGCAGTTCTTC
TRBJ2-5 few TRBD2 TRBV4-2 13 CASSAGDQETQYF TGTGCCAGCAGCGCGGGAGACCAAGAGACCCAGTACTTC
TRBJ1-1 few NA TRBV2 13 CASRYYRNTEAFF TGTGCCAGCAGATATTACAGGAACACTGAAGCTTTCTTT
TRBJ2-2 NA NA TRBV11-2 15 CASSLVSANTGELFF TGTGCCAGCAGCTTAGTTTCGGCGAACACCGGGGAGCTGTTTTTT
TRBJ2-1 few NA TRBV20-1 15 CSASQSSVRHNEQFF TGCAGTGCTAGCCAGTCTAGCGTTCGCCACAATGAGCAGTTCTTC
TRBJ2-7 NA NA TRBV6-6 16 CASSRTVASGTYEQYF TGTGCCAGCAGTCGGACCGTGGCTAGTGGGACCTACGAGCAGTACTTC
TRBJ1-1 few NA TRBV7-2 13 CASSPSPGSQAFF TGTGCCAGCAGCCCGAGCCCCGGGTCACAAGCTTTCTTT
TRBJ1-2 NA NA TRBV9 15 CASTLNPGEDYGYTF TGTGCCAGCACCCTCAACCCAGGGGAGGACTATGGCTACACCTTC